This TCR beta chain was documented in a study of monozygotic twins with inflammatory bowel disease. TCRdb reprocessed the 5' RACE reads and keeps a single row for each CDR3 protein, giving no DNA. This repertoire comprises 210,000 or so distinct CDR3 sequences; its ten largest clones make up roughly 7.1%. Researchers isolated total RNA from whole blood without sorting T cells. The CDR3 is 14 amino acids. CDR1 and CDR2 from the germline V gene are SEHNR and FQNEAQ (reference sequence). V and J are TRBV7-9 and TRBJ1-5; TCRdb's D call, TRBD1, is unchecked because there is no DNA. The specimen was blood. The TCR comes from a human donor with ulcerative colitis or Crohn's disease, or a healthy co-twin of an affected twin (not recorded which). Here the CDR3 reads CASSPTGVPGPQHF.